The rows below give T cell receptor beta chains drawn from one sample of a study of blood T cells in healthy people across ages. TCRdb re-derived calls from the 5' RACE reads in MiXCR, one entry per CDR3 protein. The table lists fewer than 600,000 distinct CDR3 sequences, over 25% of them singletons. These same data were also listed under a study on T cells of mothers and their children.

The sequenced material came from blood. The source is a boy between 2 and 10 years old in good health. The CDR3 runs from the conserved cysteine through the conserved F or W. The D gene is left open where the match is weak. Only some rows state a clone size, as once, few, many or a class for expanded clones.

CDR3: CASSTWSGAVAFF
DNA: TGTGCCAGTAGTACTTGGTCCGGAGCAGTGGCTTTCTTT
V: TRBV19
D: -
J: TRBJ1-1
size: few

CDR3: CSARLAGGDNEQFF
DNA: TGCAGTGCTAGGTTAGCGGGAGGCGACAATGAGCAGTTCTTC
V: TRBV20-1
D: TRBD2
J: TRBJ2-1
size: -

CDR3: CAISESTEQYF
DNA: TGTGCCATCAGTGAGTCGACCGAGCAGTACTTC
V: TRBV10-3
D: -
J: TRBJ2-7
size: few

CDR3: CATSRGVAGGYNEQFF
DNA: TGTGCCACCAGCAGAGGGGTAGCGGGAGGTTACAATGAGCAGTTCTTC
V: TRBV15
D: TRBD2
J: TRBJ2-1
size: -

CDR3: CSASWVGLVSHEQFF
DNA: TGCAGTGCTAGTTGGGTTGGGCTAGTTTCTCATGAGCAGTTCTTC
V: TRBV20-1
D: -
J: TRBJ2-1
size: few

CDR3: CASSLSGISTGELFF
DNA: TGTGCCAGCAGCTTATCAGGGATTTCCACCGGGGAGCTGTTTTTT
V: TRBV7-9
D: -
J: TRBJ2-2
size: -

CDR3: CASRRTGLETQYF
DNA: TGTGCTTCACGCCGGACGGGACTGGAGACCCAGTACTTC
V: TRBV11-2
D: -
J: TRBJ2-5
size: few

CDR3: CAISGGSPGETQYF
DNA: TGTGCCATCAGTGGGGGCTCCCCGGGTGAGACCCAGTACTTC
V: TRBV10-3
D: -
J: TRBJ2-5
size: -

CDR3: CASSSSTSGRTGGHF
DNA: TGTGCCAGCAGCTCATCGACTAGCGGGAGGACCGGAGGGCACTTC
V: TRBV5-6
D: TRBD2
J: TRBJ2-5
size: many

CDR3: CASSLQGASETQYF
DNA: TGTGCCAGCAGTTTACAGGGGGCGAGTGAGACCCAGTACTTC
V: TRBV27
D: TRBD1
J: TRBJ2-5
size: few

CDR3: CASSLEWSLGEQYF
DNA: TGCGCCAGCAGCTTGGAATGGTCCCTAGGGGAGCAGTACTTC
V: TRBV5-1
D: -
J: TRBJ2-7
size: few

CDR3: CASSGPQGELFF
DNA: TGCGCCAGCAGTGGCCCCCAGGGAGAGCTGTTTTTT
V: TRBV10-1
D: -
J: TRBJ2-2
size: -

CDR3: CASSLGLGSRDTQYF
DNA: TGCGCCAGCAGCTTGGGTCTGGGAAGTAGAGATACGCAGTATTTT
V: TRBV5-1
D: -
J: TRBJ2-3
size: -

CDR3: CSARALGANTGELLF
DNA: TGCAGTGCTAGAGCCTTGGGGGCGAACACCGGGGAGCTGCTTTTT
V: TRBV20-1
D: -
J: TRBJ2-2
size: once

CDR3: CASSFDGGRGVVTQYF
DNA: TGTGCCAGCAGTTTTGATGGGGGCAGGGGAGTGGTGACCCAGTACTTC
V: TRBV12-3/TRBV12-4
D: -
J: TRBJ2-5
size: once

CDR3: CASSPRQPGELFF
DNA: TGTGCCAGCAGCCCTAGACAGCCCGGGGAGCTGTTTTTT
V: TRBV7-9
D: -
J: TRBJ2-2
size: few

CDR3: CASSVASGSFYEQYF
DNA: TGTGCCAGCAGCGTAGCCAGCGGGAGTTTTTACGAGCAGTACTTC
V: TRBV9
D: TRBD2
J: TRBJ2-7
size: few

CDR3: CASSLWGENIQYF
DNA: TGTGCCAGCAGCTTATGGGGGGAGAACATTCAGTACTTC
V: TRBV5-4
D: -
J: TRBJ2-4
size: few

CDR3: CSVDIGTEAFF
DNA: TGCAGCGTTGATATCGGCACTGAAGCTTTCTTT
V: TRBV29-1
D: -
J: TRBJ1-1
size: -

CDR3: CASSIVTGAYEQYF
DNA: TGTGCCAGTAGTATAGTCACAGGAGCTTACGAGCAGTACTTC
V: TRBV19
D: -
J: TRBJ2-7
size: -

CDR3: CASSLGFRVGGELFF
DNA: TGTGCCAGCAGTTTAGGGTTCAGGGTAGGCGGGGAGCTGTTTTTT
V: TRBV12-3/TRBV12-4
D: -
J: TRBJ2-2
size: few

CDR3: CASFRGGLSYEQYF
DNA: TGTGCCAGCTTCAGAGGGGGCTTATCCTACGAGCAGTACTTC
V: TRBV5-5
D: TRBD1
J: TRBJ2-7
size: -

CDR3: CASSPRGSGSAGELFF
DNA: TGTGCCAGCAGTCCCAGGGGTAGCGGGAGTGCCGGGGAGCTGTTTTTT
V: TRBV6-2/TRBV6-3
D: TRBD2
J: TRBJ2-2
size: -

CDR3: CASSFSQGFGTEAFF
DNA: TGTGCCAGCAGCTTTTCACAGGGATTCGGCACTGAAGCTTTCTTT
V: TRBV5-6
D: -
J: TRBJ1-1
size: -

CDR3: CASSLGDGTGYNTGELFF
DNA: TGCGCCAGCAGCTTGGGGGACGGGACAGGGTACAACACCGGGGAGCTGTTTTTT
V: TRBV5-1
D: TRBD1
J: TRBJ2-2
size: -

CDR3: CASSRGRLRAYEQYF
DNA: TGTGCCAGCTCCCGAGGACGACTGAGGGCGTACGAGCAGTACTTC
V: TRBV7-6
D: -
J: TRBJ2-7
size: -

CDR3: CALEKEGIQYF
DNA: TGTGCCTTGGAGAAAGAAGGCATTCAGTACTTC
V: TRBV30
D: -
J: TRBJ2-4
size: few

CDR3: CASSLTPWLGSTDTQYF
DNA: TGTGCCAGCAGTTTAACCCCTTGGCTGGGAAGCACAGATACGCAGTATTTT
V: TRBV27
D: -
J: TRBJ2-3
size: -

CDR3: CASTGQRNSPLHF
DNA: TGTGCCAGCACAGGACAGAGAAATTCACCCCTCCACTTT
V: TRBV2
D: -
J: TRBJ1-6
size: few

CDR3: CASSRGRTGLYEQYF
DNA: TGTGCCAGCTCACGAGGCCGGACAGGACTATACGAGCAGTACTTC
V: TRBV18
D: -
J: TRBJ2-7
size: few

CDR3: CASSWTGLGQFF
DNA: TGTGCCAGCAGTTGGACAGGACTCGGGCAGTTCTTC
V: TRBV27
D: TRBD1
J: TRBJ2-1
size: -

CDR3: CASSLGQGWELFF
DNA: TGCGCCAGCAGCTTGGGACAGGGTTGGGAGCTGTTTTTT
V: TRBV5-1
D: TRBD1
J: TRBJ2-2
size: -

CDR3: CASSLGEGDDGHTF
DNA: TGCGCCAGCAGCTTGGGAGAGGGAGACGATGGCCACACCTTC
V: TRBV5-1
D: -
J: TRBJ1-2
size: -

CDR3: CASSESESGGPYEQYF
DNA: TGCGCCAGCAGTGAGTCGGAGTCGGGGGGCCCCTACGAGCAGTACTTC
V: TRBV10-1
D: -
J: TRBJ2-7
size: few

CDR3: CASSPEVVGPHPYGYTF
DNA: TGTGCCAGCTCACCTGAAGTCGTAGGACCCCACCCTTATGGCTACACCTTC
V: TRBV18
D: -
J: TRBJ1-2
size: few

CDR3: CASSLAGAERTDTQYF
DNA: TGTGCCAGCAGTTTAGCTGGAGCGGAGCGCACAGATACGCAGTATTTT
V: TRBV12-3/TRBV12-4
D: -
J: TRBJ2-3
size: -

CDR3: CATSRVGRRGQETQYF
DNA: TGTGCCACCAGCAGAGTTGGAAGGCGGGGACAAGAGACCCAGTACTTC
V: TRBV15
D: -
J: TRBJ2-5
size: -

CDR3: CASSQDPGIDYEQYF
DNA: TGCGCCAGCAGCCAAGATCCAGGGATAGACTACGAGCAGTACTTC
V: TRBV4-3
D: -
J: TRBJ2-7
size: few

CDR3: CASTRGGDRDTQYF
DNA: TGTGCCAGCACCCGAGGGGGAGATAGAGATACGCAGTATTTT
V: TRBV7-2
D: -
J: TRBJ2-3
size: few

CDR3: CASSSGLRDRQFF
DNA: TGCGCCAGCAGTTCGGGACTTAGGGATAGGCAGTTCTTC
V: TRBV5-1
D: -
J: TRBJ2-1
size: many

CDR3: CASSLGRIREGYTF
DNA: TGTGCCAGCAGCTTAGGCCGGATTAGAGAGGGCTACACCTTC
V: TRBV11-2
D: -
J: TRBJ1-2
size: -

CDR3: CASSPTSGRALRQETQYF
DNA: TGTGCTAGCAGCCCCACTAGCGGGAGGGCCCTCCGGCAAGAGACCCAGTACTTC
V: TRBV7-7
D: TRBD2
J: TRBJ2-5
size: many

CDR3: CASSFSIGYTF
DNA: TGTGCCAGCAGCTTCAGCATTGGCTACACCTTC
V: TRBV7-9
D: -
J: TRBJ1-2
size: -

CDR3: CTSSQDYGATNEKLFF
DNA: TGCACCAGCAGCCAAGATTATGGAGCAACTAATGAAAAACTGTTTTTT
V: TRBV4-3
D: -
J: TRBJ1-4
size: -

CDR3: CASSLARTGSTDTQYF
DNA: TGTGCCAGCAGCTTAGCGCGAACAGGTAGCACAGATACGCAGTATTTT
V: TRBV7-9
D: -
J: TRBJ2-3
size: -